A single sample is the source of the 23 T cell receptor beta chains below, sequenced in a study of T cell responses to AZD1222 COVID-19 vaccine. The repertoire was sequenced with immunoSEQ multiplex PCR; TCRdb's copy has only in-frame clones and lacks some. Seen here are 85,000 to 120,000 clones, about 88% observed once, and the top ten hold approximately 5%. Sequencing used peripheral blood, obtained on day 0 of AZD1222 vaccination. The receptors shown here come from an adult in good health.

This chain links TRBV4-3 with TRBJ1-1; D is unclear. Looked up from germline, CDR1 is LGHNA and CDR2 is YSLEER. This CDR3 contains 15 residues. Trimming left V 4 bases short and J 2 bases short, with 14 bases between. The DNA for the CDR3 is TGCGCCAGCAGCCTTACGTGGGGTGTAAACACTGAAGCTTTCTTT. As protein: CASSLTWGVNTEAFF.

The CDR3 here is CASRQAVYQETQYF. In DNA form, the CDR3 reads TGTGCCAGCAGACAGGCGGTGTACCAAGAGACCCAGTACTTC. The rearrangement uses TRBV2 and TRBJ2-5, with D maybe TRBD1 (5 bases). Germline CDR1 and CDR2: SNHLY and FYNNEI. The CDR3 contains 14 residues. The V and J ends lost 6 bases and 0 bases respectively, with 11 bases between them.

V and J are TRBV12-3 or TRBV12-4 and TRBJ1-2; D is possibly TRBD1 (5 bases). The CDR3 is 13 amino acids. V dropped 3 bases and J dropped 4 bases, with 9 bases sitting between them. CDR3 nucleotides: TGTGCCAGCAGTTTGGGGGGGGTCTATGGCTACACCTTC. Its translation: CASSLGGVYGYTF.

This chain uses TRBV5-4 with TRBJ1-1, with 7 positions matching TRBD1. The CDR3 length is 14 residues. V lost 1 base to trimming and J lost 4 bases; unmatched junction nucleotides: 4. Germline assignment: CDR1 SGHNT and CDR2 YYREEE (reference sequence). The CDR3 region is CASSLTAGGTEAFF. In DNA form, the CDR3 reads TGTGCCAGCAGCTTGACAGCAGGGGGCACTGAAGCTTTCTTT.

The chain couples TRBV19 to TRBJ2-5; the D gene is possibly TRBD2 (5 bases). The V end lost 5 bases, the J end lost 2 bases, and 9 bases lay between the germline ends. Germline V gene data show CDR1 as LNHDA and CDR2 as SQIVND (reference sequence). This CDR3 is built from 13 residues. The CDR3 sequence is CASSGGPQETQYF. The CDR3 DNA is TGTGCCAGTAGTGGCGGGCCGCAAGAGACCCAGTACTTC.

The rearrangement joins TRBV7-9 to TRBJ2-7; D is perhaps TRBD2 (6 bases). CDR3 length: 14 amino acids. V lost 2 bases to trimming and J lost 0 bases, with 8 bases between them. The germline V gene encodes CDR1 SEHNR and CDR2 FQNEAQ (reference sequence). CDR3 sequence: CASSLPGASYEQYF. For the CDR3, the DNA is TGTGCCAGCAGCTTACCGGGAGCCTCCTACGAGCAGTACTTC. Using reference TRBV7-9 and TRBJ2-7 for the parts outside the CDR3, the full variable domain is DTGVSQNPRHKITKRGQNVTFRCDPISEHNRLYWYRQTLGQGPEFLTYFQNEAQLEKSRLLSDRFSAERPKGSFSTLEIQRTEQGDSAMYLCASSLPGASYEQYFGPGTRLTVT.

Here the CDR3 reads CASSILAGAITGELFF. DNA of the CDR3: TGTGCCAGTAGTATCCTAGCGGGGGCCATCACCGGGGAGCTGTTTTTT. This chain joins TRBV19 and TRBJ2-2; 10 bases are a match to TRBD2. The CDR3 sequence is 16 residues long. Germline trimming cut 3 bases from V and 4 bases from J; bases unmatched to any gene: 5. The V gene's germline CDR1 is LNHDA and CDR2 SQIVND (reference sequence).

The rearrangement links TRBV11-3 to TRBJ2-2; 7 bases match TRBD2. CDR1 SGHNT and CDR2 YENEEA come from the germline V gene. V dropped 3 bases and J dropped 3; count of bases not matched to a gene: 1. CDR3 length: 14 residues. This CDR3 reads CASSFGGDTGELFF. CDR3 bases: TGTGCCAGCAGCTTTGGGGGGGACACCGGGGAGCTGTTTTTT.

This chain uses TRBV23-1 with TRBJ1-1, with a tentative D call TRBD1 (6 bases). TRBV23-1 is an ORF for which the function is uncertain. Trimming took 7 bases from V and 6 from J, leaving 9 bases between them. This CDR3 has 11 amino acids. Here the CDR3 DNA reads TGCGCCAGCAACGGGGGCCCTGAAGCTTTCTTT. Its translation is CASNGGPEAFF.

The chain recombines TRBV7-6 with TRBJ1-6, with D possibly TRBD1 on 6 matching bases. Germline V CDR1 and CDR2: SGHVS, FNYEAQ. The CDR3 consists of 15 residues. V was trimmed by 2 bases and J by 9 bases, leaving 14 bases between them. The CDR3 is CASSLSGGQGSPLHF. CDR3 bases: TGTGCCAGCAGCTTATCGGGGGGCCAAGGTTCACCCCTCCACTTT. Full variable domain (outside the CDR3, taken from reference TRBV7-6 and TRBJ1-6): GAGVSQSPRYKVTKRGQDVALRCDPISGHVSLYWYRQALGQGPEFLTYFNYEAQQDKSGLPNDRFSAERPEGSISTLTIQRTEQRDSAMYRCASSLSGGQGSPLHFGNGTRLTVT.

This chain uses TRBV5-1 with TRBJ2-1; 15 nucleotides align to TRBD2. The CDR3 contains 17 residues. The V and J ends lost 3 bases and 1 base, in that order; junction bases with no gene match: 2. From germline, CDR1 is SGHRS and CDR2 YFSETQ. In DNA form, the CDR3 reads TGCGCCAGCAGCTCGGGGACTAGCGGGGGGTCCTACAATGAGCAGTTCTTC. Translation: CASSSGTSGGSYNEQFF.

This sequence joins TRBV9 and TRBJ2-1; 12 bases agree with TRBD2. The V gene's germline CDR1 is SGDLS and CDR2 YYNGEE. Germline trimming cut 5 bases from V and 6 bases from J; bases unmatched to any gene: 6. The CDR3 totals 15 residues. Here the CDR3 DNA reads TGTGCCAGCAGAGCTAGCGGGGGGGAAGGCAATGAGCAGTTCTTC. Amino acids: CASRASGGEGNEQFF.

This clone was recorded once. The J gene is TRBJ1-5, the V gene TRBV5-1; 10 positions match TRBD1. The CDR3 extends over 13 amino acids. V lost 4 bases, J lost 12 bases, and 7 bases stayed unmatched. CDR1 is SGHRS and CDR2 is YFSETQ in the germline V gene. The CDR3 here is CASSLTGGEGQHF. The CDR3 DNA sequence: TGCGCCAGCAGCCTGACAGGGGGCGAGGGCCAGCATTTT.

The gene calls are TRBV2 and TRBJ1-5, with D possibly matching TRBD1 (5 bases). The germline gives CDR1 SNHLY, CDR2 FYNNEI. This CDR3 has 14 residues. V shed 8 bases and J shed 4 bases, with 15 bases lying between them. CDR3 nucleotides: TGTGCCAGCGGGGCCGGGAGGGGTAATCAGCCCCAGCATTTT. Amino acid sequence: CASGAGRGNQPQHF.

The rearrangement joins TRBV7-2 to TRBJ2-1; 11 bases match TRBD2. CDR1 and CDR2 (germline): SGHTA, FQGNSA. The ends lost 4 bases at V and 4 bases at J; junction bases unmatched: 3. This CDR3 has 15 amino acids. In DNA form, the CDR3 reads TGTGCCAGCAGCTCGGGACTAGCGGCATACAATGAGCAGTTCTTC. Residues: CASSSGLAAYNEQFF.

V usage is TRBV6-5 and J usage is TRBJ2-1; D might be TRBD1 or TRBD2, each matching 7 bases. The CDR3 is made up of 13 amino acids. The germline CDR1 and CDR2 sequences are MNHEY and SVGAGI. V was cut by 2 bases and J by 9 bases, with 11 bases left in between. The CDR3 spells CASSYTRGGEQFF. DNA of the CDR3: TGTGCCAGCAGTTACACCAGGGGGGGTGAGCAGTTCTTC.

The CDR3 nucleotides are TGTGCCAGTGGGGACTATGGCTACACCTTC. It yields the protein CASGDYGYTF. The gene calls are TRBV12-3 or TRBV12-4 and TRBJ1-2; unclear D gene. With 9 bases removed from V and 3 bases from J, the gap between germline ends came to 5 bases. This CDR3 region has 10 residues.

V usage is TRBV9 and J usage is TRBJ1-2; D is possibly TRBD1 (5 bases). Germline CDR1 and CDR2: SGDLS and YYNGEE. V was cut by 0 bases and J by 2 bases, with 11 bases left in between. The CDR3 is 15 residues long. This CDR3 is CASSVDSGNNYGYTF. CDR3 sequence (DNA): TGTGCCAGCAGCGTAGACTCAGGGAACAACTATGGCTACACCTTC.

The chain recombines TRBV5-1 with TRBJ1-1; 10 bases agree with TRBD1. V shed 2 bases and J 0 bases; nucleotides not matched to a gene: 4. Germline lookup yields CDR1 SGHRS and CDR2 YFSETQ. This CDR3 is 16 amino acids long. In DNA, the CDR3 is TGCGCCAGCAGCTTACCAGGACAGGGGGTGAACACTGAAGCTTTCTTT. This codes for CASSLPGQGVNTEAFF.

CDR3 bases: TGTGCCAGTAGTGGGGGGACTGCTAACACTGAAGCTTTCTTT. Its protein is CASSGGTANTEAFF. This chain links TRBV19 with TRBJ1-1; maybe TRBD1 (5 bases). With 5 bases removed from V and 2 bases from J, the gap between germline ends came to 12 bases. The CDR3 extends over 14 amino acids. Per germline, CDR1 LNHDA and CDR2 SQIVND (reference sequence).

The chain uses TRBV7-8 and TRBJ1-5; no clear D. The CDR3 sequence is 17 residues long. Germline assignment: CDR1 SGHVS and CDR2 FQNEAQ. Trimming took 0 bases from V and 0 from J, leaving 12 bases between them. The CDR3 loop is CASSLAGRLNSNQPQHF. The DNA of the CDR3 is TGTGCCAGCAGCTTAGCAGGGAGGCTTAATAGCAATCAGCCCCAGCATTTT.

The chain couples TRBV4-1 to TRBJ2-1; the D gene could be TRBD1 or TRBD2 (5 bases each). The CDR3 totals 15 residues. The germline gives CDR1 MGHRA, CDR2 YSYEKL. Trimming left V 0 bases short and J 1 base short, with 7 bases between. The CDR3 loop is CASSQEGVSYNEQFF. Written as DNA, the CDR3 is TGCGCCAGCAGCCAAGAGGGGGTGTCCTACAATGAGCAGTTCTTC.

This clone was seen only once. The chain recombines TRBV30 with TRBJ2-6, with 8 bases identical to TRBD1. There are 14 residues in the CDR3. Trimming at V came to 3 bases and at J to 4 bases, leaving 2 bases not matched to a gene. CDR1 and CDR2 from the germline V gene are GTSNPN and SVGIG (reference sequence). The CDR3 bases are TGTGCCTGGAGCCAGGGGGCAGGGGCCAACGTCCTGACTTTC. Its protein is CAWSQGAGANVLTF.